This T cell receptor (beta chain) emerged from a study of Graves' ophthalmopathy and Graves' hyperthyroidism. The junction had 7 bases not matched to a gene; V was cut back by 5 bases and J by 2 bases. The CDR3 sequence is 16 residues long. Germline CDR1 reads SGHAT; CDR2 reads FQDESV (reference sequence). This clonotype was counted at least ten times. RNA transcripts provided the template for amplifying TCR beta CDR3 regions. HTBI-primed first-round RT-PCR preceded second-round multiplex PCR. TCRdb reprocessed the multiplex PCR reads with MiXCR, giving one entry per CDR3 protein. Among 200,000 to 250,000 distinct CDR3 sequences, 20% to 25% were seen once, and the ten largest hold under 55%.

The genes are TRBV11-1 and TRBJ1-3; 9 nucleotides agree with TRBD1. The sequence came from a woman aged 45 to 65 with Graves' ophthalmopathy. The specimen sequenced was peripheral blood. The CDR3 protein is CASSPPDRGAGNTIYF. CDR3 coding DNA: TGTGCCAGCAGCCCCCCGGACAGGGGAGCTGGAAACACCATATATTTT.